This TCR beta chain was identified in a study of human T cells and chemical hapten exposure. Study-level background: Subjects had 2% DPC placed on about 2 cm by about 2 cm of upper inner arm skin for sensitization. TCR yield per sample varied, mainly due to pooled library volumes.

Time point here: patch test 2, 6 weeks after DPC sensitization. Regarding treatment: therapeutic diphenylcyclopropenone sensitization with weekly scalp DPC. Study-wide results and limits: Sensitizing with DPC caused no change in TCRs above 1 in 1000 frequency. Expanded TCRs clustered into significantly more large CDR3 similarity groups than controls, the analysis revealed.

In TCRdb, the RACE reads were re-called with MiXCR into one record per CDR3 protein. Of about 84,000 distinct CDR3 sequences listed, around 9.3% were seen once; the top ten hold around 5%. This clonotype has at least ten counts. Its target is unknown. This clonotype was sampled from a woman between 45 and 65 years old with alopecia areata. Some clones in this sample may be carry-over from other donors' samples. Sequencing used whole blood, obtained in connection with sensitization to the hapten diphenylcyclopropenone (DPC).

CDR3 nucleotide sequence: TGTGCCAGCAGCTCTGGACGGGCTGAAGCTTTCTTT. Protein: CASSSGRAEAFF. This sequence joins TRBV11-3 and TRBJ1-1; D is unclear. The length of the CDR3 is 12 residues. In germline, CDR1 is SGHNT, CDR2 YENEEA. V was trimmed by 4 bases and J by 6 bases, leaving 9 bases between them.